The source of this TCR beta chain is a study of T-cell memory formation after mild COVID-19 (dated by TCRdb to the early 2020s). Turning to the overall study: TCR sequence clusters from the two donors were largely donor specific. Longitudinal TCRalpha and TCRbeta repertoire sequencing tracked T-cell clones expanding and contracting after mild COVID-19 in a couple of donors. The cohort comprised two young, previously healthy adult volunteers, one female and one male.

Sequenced on an Illumina NovaSeq 6000. Using 5'RACE with constant-segment primers, TCRalpha and TCRbeta cDNA libraries were constructed, with sample barcodes and unique molecular identifiers added in the process. Trizol reagent was used to extract RNA from every sample. Library amplification was performed in two PCR steps, and a second sample barcode and Illumina TruSeq adapters were introduced in the second step. Sequencing of the libraries was done on an Illumina NovaSeq, producing 2 x 150 bp paired-end reads. The authors' analysis ran thus. Reads were demultiplexed and collapsed into UMI-guided consensus sequences with migec v1.2.7. Using mixcr v2.1.11, UMI consensuses were aligned to TRA and TRB V and J templates and then assembled into clonotypes. A clonotype was counted as expanded or contracted only when both edgeR and NoisET called the clonotype significant, with the noise models trained on biological replicates. edgeR calls used a false discovery rate-adjusted p below 0.01 and a log2 fold-change threshold of 1. PCA with hierarchical clustering of max-normalized trajectories of the 1000 most abundant clonotypes was used as exploratory dynamics analysis. Separately sequenced CD4+ and CD8+ repertoires were used to assign the CD4 or CD8 phenotype of responding clones. The public reads were quality trimmed at Q25 with fastp and then assembled into clones with MiXCR by TCRdb, keeping productive beta chains. Each entry is one CDR3 protein sequence, shown with its most common DNA and genes. The V and J calls come from TCRdb's annotation, not from the publication. This sample lists some 130,000 distinct CDR3 sequences; roughly 15% were detected once. The ten most abundant clones make up approximately 15% of the sample.

PBMCs were isolated by Ficoll-Paque density gradient centrifugation. Compared with germline, V lacks 5 bases and J lacks 6 bases; bases without a gene match: 6. The CDR3, from cysteine to phenylalanine, totals 13 residues. Only the CDR3 DNA is retained, 39 bases long and in frame from the first base. As encoded in the germline V gene (reference sequence), CDR1 is SGHAT while CDR2 is FQDESV. Broader findings and caveats from the paper: Clones that contracted from day 15 to 85 showed balanced CD4/CD8 phenotypes, whereas a second wave of clones that expanded from day 15 to 37 leaned towards CD4+. Only two mild cases were covered in the study, and larger cohorts including severe cases with pre-infection samples were considered necessary. The second-wave clones that peaked on day 37 were not confirmed to be SARS-CoV-2 specific. Some responding clones were found in pre-infection memory, which suggests that pre-existing cross-reactive memory T cells took part in the SARS-CoV-2 response. Contracting CD4+ clones were located mainly in the CM and EM memory subsets, whereas CD8+ clones were found to be enriched in EMRA.

This clonotype was recorded only once. The antigen this receptor binds is unknown. Base-call qualities are not available, and no considerably larger clone is one nucleotide away. The sequencing sample was made of PBMCs or a T cell subset sorted from them (not recorded which). The clonotype comes from an adult woman who had mild COVID-19 (a few samples of this study predate the infection). The sample titles of this study are shuffled in the database, so cell type and time point are left out; the donor was told from shared clones. Recombination connected TRBV11-1 to TRBJ1-1; the central 7 bases match TRBD1. The DNA sequence reads TGTGCCAGCAGCCTGGGACAGAGGCCTGAAGCTTTCTTT. This gives the protein CASSLGQRPEAFF.